Sequencing of this T cell receptor beta chain was carried out in a study of T cells in Graves' hyperthyroidism and ophthalmopathy. TCR beta CDR3 region amplification was performed from RNA transcripts. The study used the HTBI primer set for a first-round RT-PCR of the TCR CDR3. A single record per CDR3 protein comes from TCRdb applying MiXCR to the multiplex PCR reads. Among hundreds of thousands of distinct CDR3 sequences listed, around 22% were seen once. As regards this clonotype: Its antigen is still unknown.

The germline V gene has CDR1 MNHNS and CDR2 SASEGT. This CDR3 has 13 residues. Trimming left V 8 bases short and J 4 bases short, with 14 bases between. At least 3 on the Clinical Activity Score was recorded for ophthalmopathy patients, who also had NOSPECS grade at least 4 and duration under 3 months. Study-wide findings and caveats: Median prediction lead before ophthalmopathy onset was 5.5 to 7 months with the model.

This chain uses TRBV6-1 with TRBJ1-1; D gene unclear. Sequencing was carried out using blood. The TCR sequence derives from a woman in her twenties or thirties with Graves' ophthalmopathy. The CDR3 here is CASAGRRLTEAFF. CDR3 in DNA: TGTGCCAGCGCCGGGCGTCGGCTCACTGAAGCTTTCTTT.